This T cell receptor (beta chain) comes out of a study of blood T cell repertoires in COVID-19. Study overall: The origin of the acute and convalescent COVID-19 samples was the United States, Italy and Spain. Sample material is recorded as cDNA or gDNA derived from T cells, B-cell-depleted T cells, or PBMCs.

Per the study methods: Estimated nucleated cell counts came from reference gene primer amplification. Profiled with immunoSEQ multiplex PCR; TCRdb holds only in-frame clones, not every one. V and J calls and clone size come straight from that table; D and trimming were deduced from the DNA. The sample has around 220,000 clones, about 88% seen once. The CDR3 extends over 15 amino acids. Trimming removed 6 bases from V and 7 bases from J; junction bases left unmatched: 9. Germline CDR1 and CDR2: KGHDR and SFDVKD. What was sequenced was peripheral blood. The genes are TRBV24-1 and TRBJ1-5; 9 bases agree with TRBD1. The source is a woman in her forties who had recovered from COVID-19. The CDR3 DNA is TGTGCCACCAGTTCCACCGGGACAGGGAGCCAGCCCCAGCATTTT. This sequence encodes CATSSTGTGSQPQHF.